One sample yielded the 5 T cell receptor beta chains listed below, sequenced in a study of T cells in Graves' hyperthyroidism and ophthalmopathy (dated by TCRdb to between 2017 and 2020). The library was prepared using multiplex PCR. Instrument on record: Illumina HiSeq 2000. The TCR beta CDR3 regions were amplified from RNA transcripts. The first round of RT-PCR for the TCR CDR3 was performed with the HTBI primer set and the Qiagen OneStep RT-PCR kit. TCRdb itself trimmed the public reads at Q25 with fastp, ran MiXCR and retained productive beta chains. Every CDR3 protein is listed once, alongside the most common genes and DNA of its rows. The sample table lists approximately 530,000 distinct CDR3 sequences, 16% of them with a count of one. Under 20% of the sample belongs to the ten largest clones. Sequencing input: blood. The receptors come from a woman aged 18-35 years with Graves' hyperthyroidism.

This clonotype was counted a single time. The genes are TRBV11-3 and TRBJ2-6; TRBD1 is a possible D gene (7 bases). The CDR3 covers 21 residues. Trimming took off 1 base at V and 2 bases at J, with 24 bases between the two ends. The V gene's germline CDR1 is SGHNT and CDR2 YENEEA. The CDR3 DNA reads as TGTGCCAGCAGCTTAGGAGTCGGCAGGGGGGTGAGGGTCCCTGGGGCCAACGTCCTGACTTTC. Translated, it gives CASSLGVGRGVRVPGANVLTF.

The table lists this clonotype with many counts. The V gene is TRBV6-5, the J gene TRBJ2-5, with TRBD2 identical over 8 bases. Germline loops: CDR1 MNHEY, CDR2 SVGAGI. The CDR3 totals 14 residues. Unmatched junction bases numbered 9, after V lost 8 bases and J lost 4 bases. As DNA, the CDR3 is TGTGCCAGCGGTTTCTCGGGAGGGGGAGAGACCCAGTACTTC. This codes for CASGFSGGGETQYF.

This clonotype occurred a few times. V and J are TRBV28 and TRBJ2-7; a possible D gene is TRBD1 (6 bases). Trimming took 8 bases from V and 1 from J, leaving 12 bases between them. This CDR3 region has 13 residues. From germline, CDR1 is MDHEN and CDR2 SYDVKM. CDR3 DNA sequence: TGTGCCAGCGGAGGACAGAATTCCTACGAGCAGTACTTC. Protein product: CASGGQNSYEQYF.

In nucleotides, the CDR3 is TGTGCCAGCACCTTGGGGACAGGGGAACCTGAAGCTTTCTTT. This translates into CASTLGTGEPEAFF. The V call is TRBV19, the J call TRBJ1-1, with 10 positions matching TRBD1. V was clipped by 9 bases and J by 6 bases; unmatched bases: 10. The CDR3 contains 14 residues. Germline V lookup: CDR1 LNHDA, CDR2 SQIVND (reference sequence). The entire variable domain, with the rest obtained from reference TRBV19 and TRBJ1-1, is as follows: DGGITQSPKYLFRKEGQNVTLSCEQNLNHDAMYWYRQDPGQGLRLIYYSQIVNDFQKGDIAEGYSVSREKKESFPLTVTSAQKNPTAFYLCASTLGTGEPEAFFGQGTRLTVV.

The chain is built from TRBV9 and TRBJ1-2; 8 bases match TRBD1. Germline CDR1 is SGDLS and CDR2 is YYNGEE. J lost 5 bases, V lost 0 bases, and 6 bases had no gene match. The CDR3 is made up of 15 amino acids. DNA of the CDR3: TGTGCCAGCAGCGTAGTTCCAGGGGGCTCTTATGGCTACACCTTC. Encoded protein: CASSVVPGGSYGYTF.